This T cell receptor beta chain was obtained from a study of PD-1 blockade in classical Hodgkin lymphoma. Study results and caveats: Compared with baseline, CD4+ but not CD8+ TCR diversity had risen significantly by C4D1.

The CDR3 is 15 amino acids. From germline, CDR1 is SEHNR and CDR2 FQNEAQ (reference sequence). The V segment lost 3 bases and the J segment 5 bases; nucleotides outside the gene matches: 7. Every patient was affected by relapse after autologous stem cell transplantation, while exposure to brentuximab vedotin was not uniform. It was by magnetic negative selection that CD4+ T cells were purified from thawed PBMCs. The protocol was immunoSEQ multiplex PCR, while the TCRdb copy is restricted to in-frame clones and leaves out a portion. The sample has 10,000 to 15,000 clones, approximately 79% seen once. This clone ranks as medium-sized. What it binds is unknown.

The origin of this receptor is a human donor with classical Hodgkin lymphoma. Sequences were derived from CD4+ T cells from blood, sampled at baseline. The genes are TRBV7-9 and TRBJ1-5, with 7 bases identical to TRBD1. CDR3 loop: CASSLGDSMYQPQHF. The CDR3 nucleotides are TGTGCCAGCAGCTTGGGGGACAGCATGTATCAGCCCCAGCATTTT.